The entry below describes one T cell receptor beta chain. The CDR3 is 15 residues long. The V segment lost 6 bases and the J segment 3 bases; nucleotides outside the gene matches: 5. Germline V gene lookup returns CDR1 MDHEN and CDR2 SYDVKM. This specimen belongs to a study of cytomegalovirus exposure and HLA in healthy donors. Study-level information: Earlier, almost 120 million unique TCR beta sequences were recovered from 170 million or so T cells by an analysis.

The PCR was carried out with 60 Vbeta primers and 13 Jbeta primers. Profiling relied on immunoSEQ multiplex PCR, and the TCRdb table lists in-frame clones only, not all of them. The sample shows roughly 150,000 clones, around three fifths of them seen only once. The TCR comes from a woman aged 25 to 39 in good health and CMV-seropositive. The V call is TRBV28, the J call TRBJ1-5, with 10 bases aligning to TRBD1. The sequenced material came from PBMCs. CDR3 in DNA: TGTGCCAGCAGGAAGGGGACAGGGGCCAATCAGCCCCAGCATTTT. Protein product: CASRKGTGANQPQHF.